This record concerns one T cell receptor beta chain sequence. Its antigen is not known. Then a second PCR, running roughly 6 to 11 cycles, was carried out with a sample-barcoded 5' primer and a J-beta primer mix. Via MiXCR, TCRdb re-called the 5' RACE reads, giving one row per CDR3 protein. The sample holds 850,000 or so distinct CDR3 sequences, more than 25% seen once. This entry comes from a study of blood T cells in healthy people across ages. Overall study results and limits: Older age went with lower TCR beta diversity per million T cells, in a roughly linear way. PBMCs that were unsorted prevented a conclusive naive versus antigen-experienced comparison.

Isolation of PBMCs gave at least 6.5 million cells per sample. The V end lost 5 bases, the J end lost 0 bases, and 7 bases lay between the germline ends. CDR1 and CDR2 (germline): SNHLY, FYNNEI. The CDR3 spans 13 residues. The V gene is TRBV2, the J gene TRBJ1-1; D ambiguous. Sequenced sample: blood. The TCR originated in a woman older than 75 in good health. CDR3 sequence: CASSKQMNTEAFF. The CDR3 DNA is TGTGCCAGCAGTAAACAGATGAACACTGAAGCTTTCTTT.